Each of the 23 T cell receptor beta chains below was sequenced from the same sample in a study of T-cell reconstitution after alpha-beta-depleted transplantation in children (TCRdb year 2016). In light of the paper, this sample's treatment or condition label describes: allogeneic hematopoietic cell transplantation with graft depleted of TCRalphabeta T cells and CD19 B cells. The library was obtained by PCR. Data came from an Illumina HiSeq 2500. To normalize quantification of the TCRbeta repertoire, the TCR libraries were built with molecular barcoding that relied on unique molecular identifiers. The public reads were run again by TCRdb, first through fastp at Q25 and then through MiXCR, and only productive beta chains were kept. Merged by CDR3 protein, the rows form single entries marked with the most common genes and DNA. The sample table holds approximately 120,000 distinct CDR3 sequences, of which 9.5% to 10% were seen once. The ten largest account for more than 20% of the sample.

The sample consisted of PBMCs, mostly from graft donor cells, taken 180 days after TCRalphabeta/CD19-depleted stem cell transplant. The source of these receptors is a girl in the first two years of life who had a stem cell transplant for combined immunodeficiency, so the T cells may come from the graft donor.

The table lists this clonotype with a few counts. The chain is built from TRBV7-8 and TRBJ2-7; D perhaps matches TRBD1 (6 bases). The CDR3 has 15 amino acids. From germline, CDR1 is SGHVS and CDR2 FQNEAQ. Trimming took 4 bases from V and 6 from J, leaving 19 bases between them. CDR3 protein: CASSSRDRWALEQYF. The CDR3 DNA is TGTGCCAGCAGCTCCCGAGACAGGTGGGCCCTCGAGCAGTACTTC.

The V and J genes are TRBV18 and TRBJ1-2; no clear D. Trimming took off 6 bases at V and 2 bases at J, with 7 bases between the two ends. CDR1 is KGHSH and CDR2 is LQKENI in the germline V gene. The CDR3 is made up of 12 amino acids. CDR3: CASSSENYGYTF. The DNA for the CDR3 is TGTGCCAGCTCCTCGGAGAACTATGGCTACACCTTC.

This clonotype was detected many times. The chain couples TRBV4-3 to TRBJ2-6; D may correspond to TRBD1 or TRBD2 (5 bases each). The germline CDR1 and CDR2 sequences are LGHNA and YSLEER. Trimming cost V 3 bases and J 0 bases, with 9 bases left between them. The CDR3 spans 16 residues. This CDR3 is CASSHAGASGANVLTF. The CDR3 DNA is TGCGCCAGCAGCCACGCCGGGGCCTCTGGGGCCAACGTCCTGACTTTC.

This chain connects TRBV29-1 to TRBJ1-1; the D is unclear. V lost 3 bases and J 5 bases, leaving 10 bases between the germline ends. CDR1 and CDR2 from the germline V gene are SQVTM and ANQGSEA. The CDR3 covers 12 residues. This chain's CDR3 is CSVDPAETEAFF. The CDR3 nucleotides read TGCAGCGTTGATCCAGCGGAGACTGAAGCTTTCTTT. Looking up the rest from reference TRBV29-1 and TRBJ1-1 gives the full variable domain: SAVISQKPSRDICQRGTSLTIQCQVDSQVTMMFWYRQQPGQSLTLIATANQGSEATYESGFVIDKFPISRPNLTFSTLTVSNMSPEDSSIYLCSVDPAETEAFFGQGTRLTVV.

J is TRBJ2-5 and V is TRBV12-3 or TRBV12-4, with D maybe TRBD2 (6 bases). The CDR3 has 14 residues. V was cut by 0 bases and J by 6 bases, with 11 bases left in between. The CDR3 loop reads CASSLAGGRKTQYF. The CDR3 nucleotides read TGTGCCAGCAGTTTAGCGGGAGGACGGAAGACCCAGTACTTC.

This clonotype has just a few counts. J is TRBJ2-3 and V is TRBV20-1; 11 bases are a match to TRBD2. The CDR3 extends over 15 amino acids. The J segment lost 3 bases and the V segment lost 6 bases, leaving 8 bases of the junction unmatched. Germline CDR1 DFQATT, CDR2 SNEGSKA (reference sequence). The CDR3 region has the DNA TGCAGTGCCTCAGATTTAGCGGGGGGGACAGATACGCAGTATTTT. Protein: CSASDLAGGTDTQYF.

The rearrangement uses TRBV20-1 and TRBJ2-1; D not certain. Germline-derived CDR1 and CDR2 are DFQATT and SNEGSKA (reference sequence). Trimming shortened V by 1 base and J by 1 base, and 11 bases separated the two germline ends. CDR3 length: 15 residues. CDR3 region: CSARALVYSYNEQFF. The CDR3 DNA follows: TGCAGTGCTAGAGCCCTAGTGTATTCCTACAATGAGCAGTTCTTC.

The chain couples TRBV29-1 to TRBJ2-1; D not resolved. Germline CDR1 is SQVTM and CDR2 is ANQGSEA. This CDR3 has 14 amino acids. Trimming pared 4 bases from V and 0 bases from J, leaving 10 bases between. CDR3 sequence: CSVGRRSSYNEQFF. The CDR3 nucleotides read TGCAGCGTTGGCCGCAGGAGCTCCTACAATGAGCAGTTCTTC.

The genes are TRBV20-1 and TRBJ2-5; D ambiguous. CDR3 size: 17 residues. Germline CDR1 DFQATT, CDR2 SNEGSKA (reference sequence). V was shortened by 1 base and J by 2 bases, with 20 bases between the two germline ends. In DNA form, the CDR3 reads TGCAGTGCTAGAGCAACTGGGCCCCCAAGCGTTCAAGAGACCCAGTACTTC. Amino acids: CSARATGPPSVQETQYF.

This clonotype occurred a few times. V gene TRBV3-1 combines with J gene TRBJ1-1; D is ambiguous. Germline values: CDR1 LGHDT, CDR2 YNNKEL (reference sequence). The CDR3 sequence is 13 residues long. V was cut by 2 bases and J by 7 bases, with 11 bases left in between. CDR3 nucleotide sequence: TGTGCCAGCAGCCAATTCTACAGCAGTGAAGCTTTCTTT. This translates into CASSQFYSSEAFF.

The chain is built from TRBV7-2 and TRBJ2-1, with D perhaps TRBD2 (6 bases). The CDR3 covers 15 residues. CDR1 and CDR2 from the germline V gene are SGHTA and FQGNSA. Trimming pared 0 bases from V and 0 bases from J, leaving 6 bases between. The CDR3 here is CASSLARGSYNEQFF. Written as DNA, the CDR3 is TGTGCCAGCAGCTTAGCGCGGGGCTCCTACAATGAGCAGTTCTTC. Full variable domain (missing parts from reference TRBV7-2 and TRBJ2-1): GAGVSQSPSNKVTEKGKDVELRCDPISGHTALYWYRQSLGQGLEFLIYFQGNSAPDKSGLPSDRFSAERTGGSVSTLTIQRTQQEDSAVYLCASSLARGSYNEQFFGPGTRLTVL.

The sample holds a few counts of this clonotype. The rearrangement joins TRBV28 to TRBJ2-6; 10 bases align to TRBD1. Germline V lookup: CDR1 MDHEN, CDR2 SYDVKM. The trim removed 10 bases at V and 4 bases at J, leaving 10 bases unmatched. The CDR3 consists of 16 residues. The CDR3 loop is CATDRGRLSGANVLTF. CDR3 nucleotides: TGTGCCACCGACAGGGGGCGATTGTCCGGGGCCAACGTCCTGACTTTC.

This chain connects TRBV20-1 to TRBJ2-3, with 9 bases identical to TRBD2. Germline V gives CDR1 DFQATT, CDR2 SNEGSKA (reference sequence). The CDR3 loop spans 14 amino acids. V trimming: 5 bases; J trimming: 2 bases; junction bases outside the gene matches: 5. DNA for the CDR3: TGCAGTGCTTCTAGCGGGACTACCACAGATACGCAGTATTTT. It is translated as CSASSGTTTDTQYF.

The chain couples TRBV7-2 to TRBJ1-3; D remains ambiguous. Germline CDR1 is SGHTA and CDR2 is FQGNSA. V lost 6 bases to trimming and J lost 2 bases, with 14 bases between them. This CDR3 contains 15 residues. In nucleotides, the CDR3 is TGTGCCAGCAGAAGCACAGTTAATGCTGGAAACACCATATATTTT. Its protein is CASRSTVNAGNTIYF.

This clonotype was recorded a few times. This chain uses TRBV19 with TRBJ2-7, with D perhaps being TRBD1 or TRBD2 (5 bases each). The germline CDR1 and CDR2 sequences are LNHDA and SQIVND (reference sequence). V was shortened by 3 bases and J by 4 bases, with 19 bases between the two germline ends. The CDR3 runs to 16 residues. The CDR3 nucleotides are TGTGCCAGTAGTATCTCCGGGACGACGGTCCCTTACGAGCAGTACTTC. The encoded protein is CASSISGTTVPYEQYF. Full variable domain (remainder filled in from reference TRBV19 and TRBJ2-7): DGGITQSPKYLFRKEGQNVTLSCEQNLNHDAMYWYRQDPGQGLRLIYYSQIVNDFQKGDIAEGYSVSREKKESFPLTVTSAQKNPTAFYLCASSISGTTVPYEQYFGPGTRLTVT.

This clonotype was detected only a few times. At one of its ends the junction is not consistent with the germline gene, which may arise from a read error. This rearrangement joins TRBV20-1 to TRBJ2-7, with D maybe TRBD2 (6 bases). Germline lookup yields CDR1 DFQATT and CDR2 SNEGSKA (reference sequence). CDR3 length: 12 residues. CDR3 DNA: TGCAGTGCTAGAGAAAGGCGGGGTCGGATCGGCTTC. Its translation is CSARERRGRIGF.

This clonotype was observed a handful of times. V usage is TRBV6-1 and J usage is TRBJ1-1; D possibly corresponds to TRBD1 (5 bases). V lost 6 bases and J lost 5, with 13 bases in between. The CDR3 totals 13 residues. Germline V gene data show CDR1 as MNHNS and CDR2 as SASEGT. In DNA, the CDR3 is TGTGCCAGCAGACCAACACCAGGGACTGAAGCTTTCTTT. As protein: CASRPTPGTEAFF.

This clonotype came up a few times. The CDR3 DNA is TGTGCCAGCAGCTTAACCGGGACGTCGGATGAGCAGTACTTC. Its protein is CASSLTGTSDEQYF. This chain uses TRBV7-3 with TRBJ2-7; D possibly uses TRBD1 or TRBD2 (5 bases each). The CDR3 extends over 14 amino acids. V gave up 0 bases and J gave up 7 bases, with 13 bases separating them. Germline-derived CDR1 and CDR2 are SGHTA and FQGTGA.

This chain joins TRBV29-1 and TRBJ2-7; no definite D call. V lost 4 bases to trimming and J lost 4 bases, with 8 bases between them. Germline CDR1 SQVTM, CDR2 ANQGSEA. The CDR3 is 11 residues long. The CDR3 protein is CSVVAVYEQYF. Written as DNA, the CDR3 is TGCAGCGTTGTGGCGGTATACGAGCAGTACTTC.

This clonotype came up a few times. J is TRBJ2-2 and V is TRBV4-2, with 14 bases fitting TRBD2. Per germline, CDR1 LGHNA and CDR2 YNFKEQ. V dropped 5 bases and J dropped 0; count of bases not matched to a gene: 8. The CDR3 runs to 19 residues. In DNA form, the CDR3 reads TGTGCCAGCAGCATCCCGGGACTAGCGGGGGAGGCGAACACCGGGGAGCTGTTTTTT. It specifies CASSIPGLAGEANTGELFF.

This clonotype was counted many times. The gene calls are TRBV18 and TRBJ2-7, with 11 bases fitting TRBD1. Germline CDR1 KGHSH, CDR2 LQKENI. The CDR3 consists of 16 residues. With 3 bases clipped from V and 4 bases from J, the junction kept 8 bases outside the gene matches. Here the CDR3 reads CASSPSKGTGGYEQYF. The CDR3 DNA is TGTGCCAGCTCACCCTCAAAAGGGACAGGGGGTTACGAGCAGTACTTC.

The genes are TRBV7-9 and TRBJ2-5, with 7 positions matching TRBD1. The CDR3 loop spans 13 amino acids. Germline CDR1 SEHNR, CDR2 FQNEAQ (reference sequence). The junction had 2 bases not matched to a gene; V was cut back by 2 bases and J by 5 bases. CDR3 in DNA: TGTGCCAGCAGCTTAACAGGGGTTGAGACCCAGTACTTC. Its protein is CASSLTGVETQYF.

In its sample, this clonotype was seen a few times. The chain carries TRBV27 and TRBJ2-7; TRBD1 might be the D (6 bases). The germline V gene encodes CDR1 MNHEY and CDR2 SMNVEV (reference sequence). CDR3 size: 14 residues. Trimming took 3 bases from V and 4 from J, leaving 13 bases between them. The CDR3 bases are TGTGCCAGCAGTTTTGAGGGACACATGTACGAGCAGTACTTC. This sequence encodes CASSFEGHMYEQYF.